This T cell receptor beta chain was sequenced in a study of Graves' ophthalmopathy and Graves' hyperthyroidism. Study-level results: The model's ophthalmopathy progression predictions had just under 71% sensitivity and less than 75% specificity.

This clonotype appeared many times. The antigen remains unidentified. The CDR3 is 14 amino acids. V lost 4 bases to trimming and J lost 3 bases; unmatched junction nucleotides: 6. CDR1 and CDR2 (germline): SGHRS, YFSETQ. RNA transcripts provided the template for amplifying TCR beta CDR3 regions. Following a first-round RT-PCR that used HTBI primers, a second-round multiplex PCR was carried out. TCRdb re-derived calls from the multiplex PCR reads in MiXCR, one entry per CDR3 protein. The sample yields approximately 41,000 distinct CDR3 sequences, under 65% seen once. The sequence came from an adult man with Graves' ophthalmopathy. The gene calls are TRBV5-1 and TRBJ1-1, with TRBD1 identical over 7 bases. Sequences were obtained from peripheral blood. The CDR3 DNA follows: TGCGCCAGCAGCATCCGGGACAGTGACACTGAAGCTTTCTTT. This codes for CASSIRDSDTEAFF.